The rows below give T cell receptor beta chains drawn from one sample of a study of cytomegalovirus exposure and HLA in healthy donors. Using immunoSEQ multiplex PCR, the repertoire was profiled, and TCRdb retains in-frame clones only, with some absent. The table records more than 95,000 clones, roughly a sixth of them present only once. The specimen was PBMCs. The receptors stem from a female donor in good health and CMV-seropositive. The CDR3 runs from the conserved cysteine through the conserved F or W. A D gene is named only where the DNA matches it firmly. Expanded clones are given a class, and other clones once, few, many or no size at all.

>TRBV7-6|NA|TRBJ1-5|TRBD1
CASSSTGVFPNQPQHF
TGTGCCAGCAGCTCCACAGGGGTATTCCCCAATCAGCCCCAGCATTTT
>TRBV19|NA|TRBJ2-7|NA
CASRGQTPPEQYF
TGTGCCAGTAGAGGACAGACACCCCCCGAGCAGTACTTC
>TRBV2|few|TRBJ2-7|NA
CASSRTTRYEQYF
TGTGCCAGCAGTCGGACTACCAGATACGAGCAGTACTTC
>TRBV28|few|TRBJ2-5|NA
CASSLNLRQDQETQYF
TGTGCCAGCAGTTTAAATTTGCGTCAGGACCAAGAGACCCAGTACTTC
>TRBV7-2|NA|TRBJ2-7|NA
CASSLGARGAYEQYF
TGTGCCAGCAGCTTAGGGGCCAGGGGGGCTTACGAGCAGTACTTC
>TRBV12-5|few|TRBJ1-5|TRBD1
CASGLGQGRIGQPQHF
TGTGCTAGTGGTTTGGGACAGGGTCGGATAGGGCAGCCCCAGCATTTT
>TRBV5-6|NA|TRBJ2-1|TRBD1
CASSLIQGIYNEQFF
TGTGCCAGCAGCTTGATACAGGGGATCTACAATGAGCAGTTCTTC
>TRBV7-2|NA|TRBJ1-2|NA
CASSLALFGGEGYTF
TGTGCCAGCAGCTTAGCTCTTTTCGGGGGGGAAGGCTACACCTTC
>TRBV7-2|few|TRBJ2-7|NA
CASSLASLAGYEQYF
TGTGCCAGCAGCTTAGCGAGCCTAGCAGGCTACGAGCAGTACTTC
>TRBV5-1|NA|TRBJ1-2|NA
CASSSSGPGNGYTF
TGCGCCAGCAGCTCCTCAGGGCCGGGTAATGGCTACACCTTC
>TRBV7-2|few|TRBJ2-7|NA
CASRRQESPYEQYF
TGTGCCAGCAGAAGACAGGAGTCCCCCTACGAGCAGTACTTC
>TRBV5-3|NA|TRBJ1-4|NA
CARSHDCAGLNEKLFF
TGTGCCAGAAGCCATGACTGCGCGGGGCTTAATGAAAAACTGTTTTTT
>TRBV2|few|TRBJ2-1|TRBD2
CASSGTTSGRVSEQFF
TGTGCCAGCAGTGGGACGACTAGCGGGAGGGTCAGTGAGCAGTTCTTC
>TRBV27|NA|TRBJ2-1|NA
CASSLSARLYNEQFF
TGTGCCAGCAGTTTATCGGCCAGGCTATACAATGAGCAGTTCTTC
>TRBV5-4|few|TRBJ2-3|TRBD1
CASSLAGTGTDTQYF
TGTGCCAGCAGCTTGGCAGGGACAGGCACAGATACGCAGTATTTT
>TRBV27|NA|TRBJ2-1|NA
CASSVTGGNEQFF
TGTGCCAGCAGCGTAACCGGGGGAAATGAGCAGTTCTTC